The present T cell receptor (beta chain) was sequenced within a study of control samples from healthy donors and cancer patients. Libraries were prepared by immunoSEQ multiplex PCR; TCRdb keeps only in-frame clonotypes and omits some of them. The sample includes some 79,000 clones, roughly 90% of them seen just once. The CDR3 loop spans 14 amino acids. Germline V CDR1 and CDR2: SGHNT, YENEEA. Trimming took off 1 base at V and 1 base at J, with 7 bases between the two ends. The sequenced sample was blood. The chain links TRBV11-3 to TRBJ1-1; tentatively, D is TRBD1 (5 bases). This clonotype was obtained from a man aged 45-60 years in good health. The CDR3 nucleotides are TGTGCCAGCAGCTTAGCAGGGACGAACACTGAAGCTTTCTTT. Translated, it gives CASSLAGTNTEAFF.